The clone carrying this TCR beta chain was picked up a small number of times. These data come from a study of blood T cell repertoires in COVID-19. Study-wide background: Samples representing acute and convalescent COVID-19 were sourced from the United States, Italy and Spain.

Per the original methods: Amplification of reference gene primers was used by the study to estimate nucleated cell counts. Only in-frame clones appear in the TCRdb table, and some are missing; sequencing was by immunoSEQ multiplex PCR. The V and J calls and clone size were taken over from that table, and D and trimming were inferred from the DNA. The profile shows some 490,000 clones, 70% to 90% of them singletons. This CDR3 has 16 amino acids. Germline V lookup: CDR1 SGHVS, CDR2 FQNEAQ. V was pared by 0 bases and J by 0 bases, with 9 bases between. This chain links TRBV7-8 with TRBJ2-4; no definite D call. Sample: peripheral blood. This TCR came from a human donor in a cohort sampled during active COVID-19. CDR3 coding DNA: TGTGCCAGCAGCTTAGCAAGCACAGTAGCCAAAAACATTCAGTACTTC. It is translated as CASSLASTVAKNIQYF.